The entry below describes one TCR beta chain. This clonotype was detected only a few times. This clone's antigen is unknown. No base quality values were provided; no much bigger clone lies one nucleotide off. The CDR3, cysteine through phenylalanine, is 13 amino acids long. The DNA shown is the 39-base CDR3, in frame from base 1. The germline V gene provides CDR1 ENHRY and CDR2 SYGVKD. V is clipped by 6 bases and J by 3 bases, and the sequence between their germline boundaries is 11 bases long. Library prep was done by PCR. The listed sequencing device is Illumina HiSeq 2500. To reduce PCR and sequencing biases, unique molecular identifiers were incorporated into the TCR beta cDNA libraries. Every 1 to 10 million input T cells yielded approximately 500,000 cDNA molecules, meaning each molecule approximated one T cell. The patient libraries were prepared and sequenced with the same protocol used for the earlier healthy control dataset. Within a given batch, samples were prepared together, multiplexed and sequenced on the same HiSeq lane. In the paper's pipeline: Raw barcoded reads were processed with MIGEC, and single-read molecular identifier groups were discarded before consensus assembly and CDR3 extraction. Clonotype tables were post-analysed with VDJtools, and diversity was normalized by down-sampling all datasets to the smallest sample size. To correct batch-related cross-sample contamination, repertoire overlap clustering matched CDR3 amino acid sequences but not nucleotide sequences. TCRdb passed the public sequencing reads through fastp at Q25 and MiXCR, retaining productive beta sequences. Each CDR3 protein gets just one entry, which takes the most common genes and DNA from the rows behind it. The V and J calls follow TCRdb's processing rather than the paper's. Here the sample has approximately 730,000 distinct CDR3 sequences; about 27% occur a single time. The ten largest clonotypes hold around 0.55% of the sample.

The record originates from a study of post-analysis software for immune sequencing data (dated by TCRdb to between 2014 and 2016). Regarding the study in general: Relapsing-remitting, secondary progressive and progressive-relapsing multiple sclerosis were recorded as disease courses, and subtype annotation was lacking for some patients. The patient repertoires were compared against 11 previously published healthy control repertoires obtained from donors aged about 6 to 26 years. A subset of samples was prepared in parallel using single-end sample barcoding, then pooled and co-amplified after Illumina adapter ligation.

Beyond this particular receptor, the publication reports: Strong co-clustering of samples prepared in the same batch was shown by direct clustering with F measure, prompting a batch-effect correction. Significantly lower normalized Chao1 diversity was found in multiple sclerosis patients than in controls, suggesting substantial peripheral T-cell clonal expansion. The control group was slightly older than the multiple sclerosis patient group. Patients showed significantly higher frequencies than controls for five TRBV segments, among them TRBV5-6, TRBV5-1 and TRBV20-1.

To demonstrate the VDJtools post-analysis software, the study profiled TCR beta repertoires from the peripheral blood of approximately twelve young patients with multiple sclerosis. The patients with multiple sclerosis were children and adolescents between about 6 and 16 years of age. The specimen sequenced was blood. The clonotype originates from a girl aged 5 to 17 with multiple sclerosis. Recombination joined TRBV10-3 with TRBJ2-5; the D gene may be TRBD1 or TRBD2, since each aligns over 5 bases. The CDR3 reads CAIRTGAEETQYF. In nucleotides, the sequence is TGTGCCATCAGAACCGGGGCCGAAGAGACCCAGTACTTC.